This section outlines one TCR beta chain sequence together with its context. The TCR beta repertoire was assessed by survey-level immunoSEQ sequencing. The method was immunoSEQ multiplex PCR; TCRdb's version includes in-frame clones alone and lacks a portion of them. The sample records around 54,000 clones, just over 90% being singletons. J lost 4 bases, V lost 3 bases, and 6 bases had no gene match. From germline, CDR1 is KGHDR and CDR2 SFDVKD. The length of the CDR3 is 17 residues. Sequencing used PBMCs. The rearrangement joins TRBV24-1 to TRBJ2-3; 13 bases are a match to TRBD2. The receptor comes from a man aged 35 to 55 with rheumatoid arthritis. CDR3 loop: CATSDGIGLAGADTQYF. CDR3 nucleotides: TGTGCCACCAGTGATGGCATAGGACTAGCGGGAGCAGATACGCAGTATTTT.